The clone carrying this TCR beta chain was counted ten times or more. It was uncontrolled infection, other autoimmune disease, pregnancy or lactation that excluded patients. This entry comes from a study of T cells in Graves' hyperthyroidism and ophthalmopathy. Amplification targeted TCR beta CDR3 regions from RNA transcripts. The HTBI primer set drove a first-round RT-PCR of the TCR CDR3. TCRdb used MiXCR to reprocess the multiplex PCR reads, holding one entry per CDR3 protein. The top ten hold around two fifths of the sample, which has roughly 500,000 distinct CDR3 sequences, roughly 45% seen once. The CDR3 spans 13 residues. Trimming stripped 5 bases from V and 5 bases from J, with 12 bases between.

This TCR derives from an adult woman with Graves' disease, either hyperthyroidism or ophthalmopathy (not recorded which). The sequenced material came from peripheral blood or thyroid tissue (not recorded which). This chain connects TRBV12-3 or TRBV12-4 to TRBJ1-1; D is ambiguous. The CDR3 here is CASSPDWETEAFF. Here the CDR3 DNA reads TGTGCCAGCAGTCCCGATTGGGAGACTGAAGCTTTCTTT.